This T cell receptor beta chain comes out of a study of spatial heterogeneity in lung cancer. The library protocol tagged each TCR cDNA with a unique molecular identifier. TCRdb itself ran the 5' RACE reads through MiXCR, one entry per CDR3 protein. The sample has some 100,000 distinct CDR3 sequences; around 8.6% are singletons. This CDR3 has 12 residues. Germline assignment: CDR1 ENHRY and CDR2 SYGVKD. The V gene lost 6 bases and the J gene lost 5 bases, with 10 bases spanning the gap. Time point of the sample: sample taken at primary tumor resection. Sequencing was performed on whole RNA extracted from tumor and nontumor lung tissue, or from frozen PBMC, and the material was left unsorted. This clonotype was seen ten or more times.

The origin of this receptor is a male donor with early-stage non-small cell lung cancer. This specimen consisted of PBMCs, obtained at surgery. The gene calls are TRBV10-3 and TRBJ1-1; D is ambiguous. Written as DNA, the CDR3 is TGTGCCATCAGGGCCAGTTGGACTGAAGCTTTCTTT. This translates into CAIRASWTEAFF.